A single sample is the source of the 26 T cell receptor beta chains below, sequenced in a study of blood T cell repertoires in COVID-19. Profiling relied on immunoSEQ multiplex PCR, and the TCRdb table lists in-frame clones only, not all of them. The sample holds roughly 240,000 clones, 83% seen once. The sequencing sample was made of PBMCs or T cells enriched from blood (not recorded which). The receptors derive from a woman in her 40s who had been exposed to COVID-19.

The chain is built from TRBV2 and TRBJ2-6; D not resolved. Germline CDR1 reads SNHLY; CDR2 reads FYNNEI. This CDR3 region has 16 residues. Trimming cost V 1 base and J 2 bases, with 9 bases left between them. The CDR3 region has the DNA TGTGCCAGCAGTGAAGATCCCCCGGCTGGGGCCAACGTCCTGACTTTC. Amino acid sequence: CASSEDPPAGANVLTF. Based on the CDR3 plus reference TRBV2 and TRBJ2-6, the full variable domain is EPEVTQTPSHQVTQMGQEVILRCVPISNHLYFYWYRQILGQKVEFLVSFYNNEISEKSEIFDDQFSVERPDGSNFTLKIRSTKLEDSAMYFCASSEDPPAGANVLTFGAGSRLTVL.

The rearrangement links TRBV5-4 to TRBJ1-6; a possible D gene is TRBD1 (6 bases). Germline loops: CDR1 SGHNT, CDR2 YYREEE (reference sequence). V was pared by 1 base and J by 7 bases, with 12 bases between. CDR3 length: 15 residues. The CDR3 sequence is CASSLRTAPNSPLHF. The CDR3 nucleotides read TGTGCCAGCAGCTTGAGGACAGCACCCAATTCACCCCTCCACTTT.

This chain uses TRBV5-5 with TRBJ1-3, with D unclear. From germline, CDR1 is SGHKS and CDR2 YYEKEE (reference sequence). Trimming stripped 4 bases from V and 2 bases from J, with 16 bases between. The CDR3 totals 16 residues. The CDR3 reads CASSKTTPGAGNTIYF. CDR3 bases: TGTGCCAGCAGCAAAACGACCCCGGGAGCTGGAAACACCATATATTTT.

This chain uses TRBV7-9 with TRBJ2-1; TRBD2 might be the D (7 bases). The CDR3 consists of 15 residues. Trimming removed 5 bases from V and 8 bases from J, with 19 bases in between. In germline, CDR1 is SEHNR, CDR2 FQNEAQ (reference sequence). The CDR3 loop reads CASSPLGGAKDEQFF. The CDR3 nucleotides are TGTGCCAGCAGCCCTTTGGGGGGGGCGAAAGATGAGCAGTTCTTC.

The genes are TRBV19 and TRBJ1-5, with 7 bases matching TRBD1. Germline V gene sequence: CDR1 LNHDA, CDR2 SQIVND (reference sequence). The V and J ends lost 7 bases and 7 bases, in that order; junction bases with no gene match: 4. The CDR3 spans 12 residues. CDR3 protein: CASKQGGQPQHF. Written as DNA, the CDR3 is TGTGCCAGTAAGCAGGGGGGACAGCCCCAGCATTTT.

The genes are TRBV19 and TRBJ1-2, with a tentative D call TRBD1 (6 bases). There are 14 residues in the CDR3. V was trimmed by 4 bases and J by 2 bases, leaving 11 bases between them. From germline, CDR1 is LNHDA and CDR2 SQIVND (reference sequence). The CDR3: CASSNQDSNYGYTF. CDR3 coding DNA: TGTGCCAGTAGTAACCAGGACAGCAACTATGGCTACACCTTC. The full variable domain, in which reference TRBV19 and TRBJ1-2 provide the parts outside the CDR3, is DGGITQSPKYLFRKEGQNVTLSCEQNLNHDAMYWYRQDPGQGLRLIYYSQIVNDFQKGDIAEGYSVSREKKESFPLTVTSAQKNPTAFYLCASSNQDSNYGYTFGSGTRLTVV.

The chain joins TRBV7-2 to TRBJ1-5; the match to TRBD1 covers 8 bases. The CDR3 has 15 amino acids. J lost 3 bases, V lost 3 bases, and 4 bases had no gene match. In germline, CDR1 is SGHTA, CDR2 FQGNSA. The CDR3 coding sequence is TGTGCCAGCAGCTTGGGACAGGAGATCAATCAGCCCCAGCATTTT. This gives the protein CASSLGQEINQPQHF. Using reference TRBV7-2 and TRBJ1-5 for the parts outside the CDR3, the full variable domain is GAGVSQSPSNKVTEKGKDVELRCDPISGHTALYWYRQSLGQGLEFLIYFQGNSAPDKSGLPSDRFSAERTGGSVSTLTIQRTQQEDSAVYLCASSLGQEINQPQHFGDGTRLSIL.

The V call is TRBV5-5, the J call TRBJ2-3; a weak D match, TRBD1 (5 bases). Germline V gene data show CDR1 as SGHKS and CDR2 as YYEKEE (reference sequence). With 3 bases removed from V and 0 bases from J, the gap between germline ends came to 11 bases. The CDR3 runs to 15 residues. CDR3 nucleotide sequence: TGTGCCAGCAGCTCCCGACAGAGGAGCACAGATACGCAGTATTTT. The encoded protein is CASSSRQRSTDTQYF.

By share of the sample, this clone is large. J is TRBJ1-2 and V is TRBV19, with no clear D. V lost 10 bases and J lost 4, with 7 bases in between. This CDR3 region has 10 residues. The V gene's germline CDR1 is LNHDA and CDR2 SQIVND (reference sequence). The CDR3 reads CATEAYGYTF. In DNA, the CDR3 is TGTGCCACGGAGGCCTATGGCTACACCTTC. Full variable domain (outside the CDR3, taken from reference TRBV19 and TRBJ1-2): DGGITQSPKYLFRKEGQNVTLSCEQNLNHDAMYWYRQDPGQGLRLIYYSQIVNDFQKGDIAEGYSVSREKKESFPLTVTSAQKNPTAFYLCATEAYGYTFGSGTRLTVV.

A word on this clone: At one boundary the junction diverges from the germline segment, which might be a read error. The chain uses TRBV19 and TRBJ2-5; 12 bases line up with TRBD2. The germline CDR1 and CDR2 sequences are LNHDA and SQIVND (reference sequence). The CDR3 covers 14 residues. Written as DNA, the CDR3 is TGTGCCAGTAGTGCGACTAGCGGGGGACCTCCCCAAGACTTC. Protein product: CASSATSGGPPQDF.

The CDR3 nucleotides are TGCGCCAGCACCATGGGAACATATGACAGGGTATACACTGAAGCTTTCTTT. It specifies CASTMGTYDRVYTEAFF. The chain carries TRBV5-1 and TRBJ1-1, with TRBD1 matching 7 bases. CDR3 length: 17 amino acids. The V and J ends lost 6 bases and 3 bases, in that order; junction bases with no gene match: 17. CDR1 SGHRS and CDR2 YFSETQ come from the germline V gene. The variable domain in full, completed from reference TRBV5-1 and TRBJ1-1, reads KAGVTQTPRYLIKTRGQQVTLSCSPISGHRSVSWYQQTPGQGLQFLFEYFSETQRNKGNFPGRFSGRQFSNSRSEMNVSTLELGDSALYLCASTMGTYDRVYTEAFFGQGTRLTVV.

This sequence joins TRBV4-3 and TRBJ1-1; maybe TRBD1 (5 bases). Germline V gene lookup returns CDR1 LGHNA and CDR2 YSLEER. The CDR3 covers 15 residues. The V end lost 0 bases, the J end lost 5 bases, and 13 bases lay between the germline ends. As DNA, the CDR3 is TGCGCCAGCAGCCAAGATCGTACGGGGGGGACTGAAGCTTTCTTT. Translated, it gives CASSQDRTGGTEAFF.

J is TRBJ1-1 and V is TRBV6-5, with D possibly TRBD1 on 6 matching bases. CDR1 MNHEY and CDR2 SVGAGI come from the germline V gene. Trimming pared 6 bases from V and 5 bases from J, leaving 16 bases between. The CDR3 consists of 14 residues. CDR3 bases: TGTGCCAGCAGGCGACAGGTATTGGGGACTGAAGCTTTCTTT. Amino acids: CASRRQVLGTEAFF.

The chain has TRBV7-2 and TRBJ1-5, with 11 bases that match TRBD1. In germline, CDR1 is SGHTA, CDR2 FQGNSA. J was trimmed by 7 bases and V by 5 bases; bases with no gene match: 4. The CDR3 length is 14 residues. Written as DNA, the CDR3 is TGTGCCAGCAGCGGGACAGGGGGGGGACAGCCCCAGCATTTT. This encodes CASSGTGGGQPQHF.

The J gene is TRBJ1-3, the V gene TRBV4-1; D is possibly TRBD1 (6 bases). The V and J ends lost 0 bases and 0 bases respectively, with 15 bases between them. The CDR3 has 18 amino acids. Germline V gene lookup returns CDR1 MGHRA and CDR2 YSYEKL. CDR3 nucleotides: TGCGCCAGCAGCCAAGATAAGTGGCAGGGGATCTCTGGAAACACCATATATTTT. It translates to CASSQDKWQGISGNTIYF.

V and J are TRBV27 and TRBJ1-2; D might be TRBD1 (6 bases). V dropped 6 bases and J dropped 4 bases, with 15 bases sitting between them. This CDR3 is 14 amino acids long. In germline, CDR1 is MNHEY, CDR2 SMNVEV (reference sequence). CDR3 amino acids: CASRPAQGRYGYTF. DNA of the CDR3: TGTGCCAGCAGGCCTGCACAGGGTCGCTATGGCTACACCTTC.

The J gene is TRBJ1-5, the V gene TRBV11-2; D remains ambiguous. Trimming took 1 base from V and 5 from J, leaving 6 bases between them. CDR3 length equals 13 residues. Germline-derived CDR1 and CDR2 are SGHAT and FQNNGV. The CDR3 reads CASSLAQDQPQHF. The DNA of the CDR3 is TGTGCCAGCAGCTTAGCGCAGGATCAGCCCCAGCATTTT. The variable domain in full, with the rest retrieved from reference TRBV11-2 and TRBJ1-5, is EAGVAQSPRYKIIEKRQSVAFWCNPISGHATLYWYQQILGQGPKLLIQFQNNGVVDDSQLPKDRFSAERLKGVDSTLKIQPAKLEDSAVYLCASSLAQDQPQHFGDGTRLSIL.

The rearrangement uses TRBV15 and TRBJ2-5; possible D gene TRBD2, 6 bases. The CDR3 runs to 15 residues. Germline-derived CDR1 and CDR2 are LNHNV and YYDKDF (reference sequence). The ends were cut back, 8 bases at V and 1 base at J, with 17 bases in the middle. In nucleotides, the CDR3 is TGTGCCACCGGGGGGTCAAAAGGCCCCCAAGAGACCCAGTACTTC. This encodes CATGGSKGPQETQYF.

The chain joins TRBV7-2 to TRBJ1-2; possibly TRBD1 for D (6 bases). Germline CDR1 SGHTA, CDR2 FQGNSA. The ends were cut back, 0 bases at V and 5 bases at J, with 22 bases in the middle. There are 18 residues in the CDR3. The CDR3 here is CASSLALRYPQGKYGYTF. In nucleotides, the CDR3 is TGTGCCAGCAGCTTAGCGCTGCGTTACCCCCAGGGGAAGTATGGCTACACCTTC.

The chain employs TRBV7-2 and TRBJ2-3; a possible D gene is TRBD2 (7 bases). Germline V gene lookup returns CDR1 SGHTA and CDR2 FQGNSA. Trimming left V 1 base short and J 6 bases short, with 14 bases between. The CDR3 totals 15 residues. The CDR3 loop is CASSLGQGRVDTQYF. As DNA, the CDR3 is TGTGCCAGCAGCTTAGGGCAGGGGAGGGTCGATACGCAGTATTTT.

V is TRBV28 and J is TRBJ1-1; no clear D gene. V was clipped by 10 bases and J by 1 base, with 7 bases between them. CDR3 length: 11 amino acids. Germline loops: CDR1 MDHEN, CDR2 SYDVKM. The CDR3 here is CAITENTEAFF. CDR3 coding DNA: TGTGCCATAACAGAGAACACTGAAGCTTTCTTT.

This sequence joins TRBV3-1 (or the pseudogene TRBV3-2) and TRBJ1-6; 9 positions agree with TRBD1. With 3 bases clipped from V and 7 bases from J, the junction kept 7 bases outside the gene matches. The CDR3 totals 16 residues. Germline V gives CDR1 LGHDT, CDR2 YNNKEL (reference sequence). The CDR3 spells CASSHRTGTGNSPLHF. CDR3 bases: TGTGCCAGCAGCCACAGAACCGGGACAGGGAATTCACCCCTCCACTTT.

The chain is built from TRBV28 and TRBJ2-1, with 7 bases lining up with TRBD1. Per germline, CDR1 MDHEN and CDR2 SYDVKM. The V and J ends lost 7 bases and 6 bases, in that order; junction bases with no gene match: 12. The CDR3 contains 15 residues. The CDR3 nucleotides read TGTGCCAGCATGGTCAGGACAGGCGCATTCAATGAGCAGTTCTTC. Translated: CASMVRTGAFNEQFF.

This chain links TRBV21-1 with TRBJ1-2; TRBD1, the table's D call, was not compared with the DNA. TRBV21-1 is a pseudogene locus. The CDR3 has 14 amino acids. The CDR3 region is CASSKSPQSYGYTF. In nucleotides, the CDR3 is TGTGCCAGCAGCAAATCCCCACAGAGCTATGGCTACACCTTC.

The chain couples TRBV7-2 to TRBJ2-7; 13 bases fit TRBD2. Germline CDR1 and CDR2: SGHTA and FQGNSA. J gave up 5 bases and V 4 bases, and 5 bases lay outside the gene matches. The CDR3 covers 15 residues. CDR3 nucleotide sequence: TGTGCCAGCAGCTCGACTAGCGGGGGGTTCAACGAGCAGTACTTC. As protein: CASSSTSGGFNEQYF. Full variable domain (missing parts from reference TRBV7-2 and TRBJ2-7): GAGVSQSPSNKVTEKGKDVELRCDPISGHTALYWYRQSLGQGLEFLIYFQGNSAPDKSGLPSDRFSAERTGGSVSTLTIQRTQQEDSAVYLCASSSTSGGFNEQYFGPGTRLTVT.

In DNA, the CDR3 is TGTGCCAGCAGTTACTCACGACAGGGGGCATGGAGGGAACGTGGTGAAGCTTTCTTT. The encoded protein is CASSYSRQGAWRERGEAFF. This chain connects TRBV6-2 or TRBV6-3 to TRBJ1-1, with TRBD1 identical over 10 bases. With V trimmed by 0 bases and J by 7 bases, 17 bases remained unmatched. Germline V gives CDR1 MNHEY, CDR2 SVGEGT. The CDR3 extends over 19 amino acids.